This T cell receptor (beta chain) was identified in a study of CD8+ T cells in alopecia areata. This clone appeared a few times. The target antigen is unknown. The same CDR3 can be traced to other DNA sequences in this sample. Study-wide points: TCR sharing was clearer in mice than between patients, perhaps partly owing to patient HLA diversity.

Following extraction, RNA underwent reverse transcription to cDNA, which served as the sequencing template. Some clones are missing from TCRdb's copy, which holds only in-frame ones; the method was immunoSEQ multiplex PCR. The sample shows around 250,000 clones, 67% of them seen only once. This CDR3 is 11 amino acids long. The germline CDR1 and CDR2 sequences are GTSNPN and SVGIG (reference sequence). V shed 5 bases and J shed 1 base, with 3 bases lying between them. The TCR originated in a human donor with alopecia areata. This specimen consisted of CD4+ T cells sorted from blood, obtained at week 0. This chain connects TRBV30 to TRBJ1-3; D remains ambiguous. Here the CDR3 reads CAWESGNTIYF. The CDR3 DNA reads TGTGCCTGGGAGTCTGGAAACACCATATATTTT.